Listed below are T cell receptor beta chains from one sample, sequenced in a study of blood T cell repertoires in COVID-19. TCRdb's table, derived via immunoSEQ multiplex PCR, lists solely in-frame clones and lacks some. Of roughly 200,000 clones in the sample, about 83% were seen once. Sequencing was performed on peripheral blood. These receptors all stem from a human donor in a cohort sampled during active COVID-19. The CDR3 runs from the conserved cysteine through the conserved F or W. The order of the fields is J gene, V gene, clone size, D gene, CDR3 protein, CDR3 DNA. A D gene is named only where the DNA matches it firmly. Clone size is stated in some rows and not others, as once, few, many or a class when expanded.

TRBJ1-5	TRBV19	NA	TRBD1	CASSRPGQSNQPQHF	TGTGCCAGTAGTAGACCGGGACAGAGCAATCAGCCCCAGCATTTT
TRBJ1-3	TRBV3-1/TRBV3-2	few	TRBD1	CASSVLTGTSGNTIYF	TGTGCCAGCAGCGTACTGACAGGGACCTCTGGAAACACCATATATTTT
TRBJ2-7	TRBV6-1	NA	NA	CASSEWGGSSYEQYF	TGTGCCAGCAGTGAATGGGGCGGTAGCTCCTACGAGCAGTACTTC
TRBJ2-1	TRBV6-5	NA	NA	CASSLMTRNEQFF	TGTGCCAGCAGTCTGATGACTCGCAATGAGCAGTTCTTC
TRBJ1-5	TRBV7-2	NA	NA	CASSPPGWPQHF	TGTGCCAGCAGCCCTCCGGGGTGGCCCCAGCATTTT
TRBJ2-1	TRBV24-1	NA	NA	CAIPTRGTYNEQFF	TGTGCCATTCCAACTAGGGGGACCTACAATGAGCAGTTCTTC
TRBJ2-5	TRBV10-2	NA	TRBD2	CASSESRWTSGSQETQYF	TGCGCCAGCAGTGAGTCGCGATGGACTAGCGGGAGTCAAGAGACCCAGTACTTC
TRBJ2-1	TRBV10-1	NA	NA	CASSVRGSYNEQFF	TGCGCCAGCAGTGTGCGTGGCTCCTACAATGAGCAGTTCTTC
TRBJ1-5	TRBV9	NA	NA	CASSAAGLGQPQHF	TGTGCCAGCAGCGCAGCAGGGCTGGGTCAGCCCCAGCATTTT
TRBJ1-1	TRBV6-5	NA	TRBD1	CASKTGWTEAFF	TGTGCCAGCAAGACAGGGTGGACTGAAGCTTTCTTT
TRBJ1-4	TRBV9	NA	TRBD1	CASSVDRGGEKLFF	TGTGCCAGCAGCGTAGACAGGGGAGGTGAAAAACTGTTTTTT
TRBJ2-3	TRBV6-4	once	TRBD2	CATRGTSGSADTQYF	TGTGCCACCCGAGGGACTAGCGGGAGTGCAGATACGCAGTATTTT
TRBJ2-5	TRBV19	NA	TRBD2	CASSMVASGSGKTQYF	TGTGCCAGTAGTATGGTGGCTAGCGGGAGTGGCAAGACCCAGTACTTC
TRBJ2-2	TRBV19	NA	NA	CASSRLRSRPTNTGELFF	TGTGCCAGTAGTAGACTACGAAGCCGCCCTACGAACACCGGGGAGCTGTTTTTT
TRBJ1-6	TRBV7-3	NA	NA	CASSLLARTDNSPLHF	TGTGCCAGCAGCTTATTGGCTCGGACAGATAATTCACCCCTCCACTTT
TRBJ2-7	TRBV7-8	NA	TRBD1	CASSRQGMDYEQYF	TGTGCCAGCAGCAGACAGGGAATGGACTACGAGCAGTACTTC
TRBJ1-5	TRBV2	NA	NA	CAREGQRTGSWNQPQHF	TGTGCCAGGGAAGGACAAAGAACAGGGTCGTGGAATCAGCCCCAGCATTTT
TRBJ1-1	TRBV5-1	NA	TRBD1	CASSKGTGEVYTEAFF	TGCGCCAGCAGCAAAGGGACAGGGGAAGTTTACACTGAAGCTTTCTTT
TRBJ2-7	TRBV19	NA	TRBD1	CASSIVTGGYEQYF	TGTGCCAGTAGTATCGTAACAGGGGGCTACGAGCAGTACTTC
TRBJ1-2	TRBV29-1	once	NA	CSVEGPKGGYTF	TGCAGCGTTGAGGGGCCCAAGGGGGGCTACACCTTC
TRBJ2-7	TRBV28	NA	TRBD1	CASAKGQVYEQYF	TGTGCCAGTGCTAAGGGACAGGTTTACGAGCAGTACTTC
TRBJ2-1	TRBV3-1/TRBV3-2	NA	TRBD2	CASSQVLGGSYNEQFF	TGTGCCAGCAGCCAAGTCCTCGGGGGGTCTTACAATGAGCAGTTCTTC
TRBJ2-7	TRBV19	once	TRBD2	CASTPGWTSGQTYEQYF	TGTGCCAGTACCCCGGGTTGGACTAGCGGGCAGACCTACGAGCAGTACTTC
TRBJ1-2	TRBV27	NA	NA	CASSPLDSLWGYTF	TGTGCCAGCAGTCCCCTGGACAGTTTGTGGGGCTACACCTTC
TRBJ2-1	TRBV6-1	NA	NA	CASSEYGRRGRTPNEQFF	TGTGCCAGCAGTGAATACGGGCGGCGGGGCAGGACCCCCAATGAGCAGTTCTTC
TRBJ2-2	TRBV9	NA	TRBD1	CASSEGQEPNTGELFF	TGTGCCAGCAGCGAAGGACAGGAACCGAACACCGGGGAGCTGTTTTTT
TRBJ1-2	TRBV29-1	NA	TRBD1	CSVEPRDRGTGYTF	TGCAGCGTTGAGCCCAGGGACAGGGGGACTGGCTACACCTTC
TRBJ2-1	TRBV5-1	NA	NA	CASSLEGGEQFF	TGCGCCAGCAGCTTGGAAGGGGGTGAGCAGTTCTTC
TRBJ1-1	TRBV5-1	NA	TRBD1	CASSLTGALNTEAFF	TGCGCCAGCAGCTTGACAGGGGCCCTGAACACTGAAGCTTTCTTT
TRBJ2-7	TRBV3-1/TRBV3-2	few	NA	CASSQWPGAYEQYF	TGTGCCAGCAGCCAATGGCCGGGAGCCTACGAGCAGTACTTC
TRBJ1-2	TRBV10-2	NA	NA	CASSESQNYGYTF	TGCGCCAGCAGTGAGTCCCAGAACTATGGCTACACCTTC
TRBJ2-7	TRBV7-2	NA	NA	CASSLGTRAYEQYF	TGTGCCAGCAGCTTAGGAACTAGAGCCTACGAGCAGTACTTC
TRBJ2-7	TRBV7-9	NA	TRBD2	CASSGSGSSYEQYF	TGTGCCAGCAGCGGTAGCGGGAGCTCCTACGAGCAGTACTTC
TRBJ1-3	TRBV11-2	NA	TRBD1	CASGGQGARSGNTIYF	TGTGCCAGCGGGGGACAGGGGGCGAGAAGTGGAAACACCATATATTTT
TRBJ1-5	TRBV6-2/TRBV6-3	NA	NA	CASSYGGARNQPQHF	TGTGCCAGCAGTTACGGGGGGGCCCGCAATCAGCCCCAGCATTTT
TRBJ2-7	TRBV11-2	NA	TRBD2	CASSSGAGHTEQYF	TGTGCCAGCAGTTCGGGAGCGGGGCATACCGAGCAGTACTTC
TRBJ1-2	TRBV12-3/TRBV12-4	NA	NA	CASSTDGSYGYTF	TGTGCCAGCAGCACCGACGGGAGCTATGGCTACACCTTC
TRBJ2-5	TRBV6-2/TRBV6-3	NA	TRBD2	CASSYTVYVSGRRGETQYF	TGTGCCAGCAGTTACACAGTGTATGTTAGCGGGAGACGGGGAGAGACCCAGTACTTC
TRBJ2-7	TRBV7-9	once	NA	CASSPRRGYEQYF	TGTGCCAGCAGCCCTCGTAGGGGCTACGAGCAGTACTTC
TRBJ2-7	TRBV18	once	NA	CASSPQFPGLFNYEQYF	TGTGCCAGCTCACCGCAATTCCCGGGACTGTTCAACTACGAGCAGTACTTC
TRBJ2-5	TRBV7-2	NA	TRBD2	CASSLWGTSGQETQYF	TGTGCCAGCAGCTTATGGGGGACTAGCGGGCAAGAGACCCAGTACTTC
TRBJ1-3	TRBV9	NA	TRBD1	CASNPTGRSSGNTIYF	TGTGCCAGCAACCCGACAGGGAGGAGCTCTGGAAACACCATATATTTT